The 20 T cell receptor beta chains listed next were all sequenced from one sample in a study of T-cell memory formation after mild COVID-19. TCRdb fed the 5' RACE reads into MiXCR, producing one record per CDR3 protein. The sample yields 250,000 to 350,000 distinct CDR3 sequences, approximately 15% seen once. Sequencing was carried out using PBMCs or a T cell subset sorted from them (not recorded which). The receptors come from a young man who had mild COVID-19 (a few samples of this study predate the infection). Cell type and time point are not known.

The rearrangement uses TRBV12-3 or TRBV12-4 and TRBJ1-2, with D tentatively TRBD1 (5 bases). The CDR3 length is 15 residues. With 5 bases removed from V and 1 base from J, the gap between germline ends came to 14 bases. The CDR3: CASSLRDGHNYGYTF. The DNA for the CDR3 is TGTGCCAGCAGTCTCCGGGACGGCCATAACTATGGCTACACCTTC.

This clonotype has just a few counts. The chain is built from TRBV7-6 and TRBJ1-2, with D possibly matching TRBD1 (5 bases). The germline V gene encodes CDR1 SGHVS and CDR2 FNYEAQ. The CDR3 spans 14 residues. V lost 6 bases, J lost 6 bases, and 17 bases lay in between. The CDR3, as DNA: TGTGCCAGCAGTCCCCACGGGGGGTTCAATGGCTACACCTTC. This encodes CASSPHGGFNGYTF.

This clonotype was seen ten or more times. This rearrangement joins TRBV7-8 to TRBJ2-3, with 7 nucleotides matching TRBD2. The trim removed 0 bases at V and 9 bases at J, leaving 0 bases unmatched. The CDR3 totals 12 residues. Looked up from germline, CDR1 is SGHVS and CDR2 is FQNEAQ. The CDR3 coding sequence is TGTGCCAGCAGCTTAGCGGGAGGGACGCAGTATTTT. Translating it yields CASSLAGGTQYF.

Many counts were recorded for this clonotype. The rearrangement links TRBV6-6 to TRBJ2-3; 7 nucleotides match TRBD2. The V gene end was trimmed by 2 bases and the J gene end by 0 bases; junction bases not matched to a gene: 5. This CDR3 has 16 amino acids. CDR1 is MNHNY, CDR2 SVGAGI, per germline (reference sequence). CDR3 in DNA: TGTGCCAGCAGTTACCGGGAGCGGGGCAGCACAGATACGCAGTATTTT. Translated: CASSYRERGSTDTQYF.

The table lists this clonotype with many counts. The J gene is TRBJ2-2, the V gene TRBV5-6, with D tentatively TRBD1 (5 bases). Trimming left V 3 bases short and J 0 bases short, with 12 bases between. CDR1 and CDR2 (germline): SGHDT, YYEEEE. The CDR3 consists of 16 residues. CDR3 in amino acids: CASSSYRLANTGELFF. CDR3 nucleotide sequence: TGTGCCAGCAGCTCCTACAGGCTCGCGAACACCGGGGAGCTGTTTTTT.

This clonotype occurred a few times. The chain links TRBV4-3 to TRBJ2-5; perhaps TRBD2 as D (5 bases). Germline V lookup: CDR1 LGHNA, CDR2 YSLEER. The V end lost 4 bases, the J end lost 3 bases, and 15 bases lay between the germline ends. The CDR3 is 15 residues long. CDR3 loop: CASSRQHLGEETQYF. The CDR3 DNA sequence: TGCGCCAGCAGCCGCCAACACCTCGGGGAAGAGACCCAGTACTTC.

This clonotype showed up just once. The CDR3 loop is CASSPRTVQETQYF. The CDR3 region has the DNA TGTGCCAGCAGCCCCCGGACAGTGCAAGAGACCCAGTACTTC. The chain links TRBV7-6 to TRBJ2-5, with D maybe TRBD1 (6 bases). Germline-derived CDR1 and CDR2 are SGHVS and FNYEAQ. This CDR3 region has 14 residues. Trimming removed 5 bases from V and 2 bases from J, with 12 bases in between.

In DNA, the CDR3 is TGCAGTGCTAGATCCCCGTGGCCAGACGGGGGCCTGGACCAGTTCTTC. It encodes CSARSPWPDGGLDQFF. This chain joins TRBV20-1 and TRBJ2-1, with D possibly called TRBD1 or TRBD2 (6 bases each). Trimming cost V 2 bases and J 13 bases, with 27 bases left between them. CDR3 size: 16 residues. CDR1 DFQATT and CDR2 SNEGSKA come from the germline V gene (reference sequence).

V gene TRBV20-1 combines with J gene TRBJ1-5; D is uncertain. The germline V gene encodes CDR1 DFQATT and CDR2 SNEGSKA (reference sequence). Deletions cut 0 bases from V and 2 bases from J, with 5 bases between. The CDR3 spans 13 residues. The CDR3 sequence is CSAREDGNQPQHF. The CDR3 nucleotides are TGCAGTGCTAGAGAGGACGGCAATCAGCCCCAGCATTTT.

This clonotype was seen a handful of times. This sequence joins TRBV18 and TRBJ2-6, with D possibly matching TRBD1 (5 bases). Between the trimmed V and J ends, which lost 6 bases and 2 bases, there was a span of 11 bases. The CDR3 has 15 residues. Per the germline V gene, CDR1 is KGHSH and CDR2 is LQKENI. The CDR3 DNA is TGTGCCAGCTCGAGCAGGGTTCCTGGGGCCAACGTCCTGACTTTC. Amino acid sequence: CASSSRVPGANVLTF.

The genes are TRBV10-3 and TRBJ2-3, with D unclear. This CDR3 spans 12 amino acids. The germline gives CDR1 ENHRY, CDR2 SYGVKD. The V end was cut by 10 bases, the J end by 6 bases, with 14 bases between. CDR3: CATSARLDTQYF. The CDR3 DNA follows: TGTGCCACCTCAGCGAGGCTCGATACGCAGTATTTT.

This clonotype was observed a handful of times. The chain employs TRBV2 and TRBJ2-1; weak D call: TRBD2 (5 bases). The V end was cut by 3 bases, the J end by 8 bases, with 11 bases between. Per the germline V gene, CDR1 is SNHLY and CDR2 is FYNNEI. The CDR3 is 13 amino acids. CDR3 amino acids: CASSEGLAYEQFF. DNA of the CDR3: TGTGCCAGCAGTGAGGGTCTAGCCTATGAGCAGTTCTTC.

This clonotype was detected only a few times. DNA for the CDR3: TGTGCCAGCAGCCAACAAGGAAAACTGTTTTTT. Amino acids: CASSQQGKLFF. The chain recombines TRBV6-5 with TRBJ1-4; D is unclear. The CDR3 contains 11 residues. Trimming removed 6 bases from V and 10 bases from J, with 9 bases in between. The germline V gene has CDR1 MNHEY and CDR2 SVGAGI.

J is TRBJ2-3 and V is TRBV30; D remains ambiguous. The CDR3 extends over 15 amino acids. Per the germline V gene, CDR1 is GTSNPN and CDR2 is SVGIG (reference sequence). Deletions cut 2 bases from V and 1 base from J, with 13 bases between. This CDR3 reads CAWSTPGPRTDTQYF. In nucleotides, the CDR3 is TGTGCCTGGAGTACCCCGGGCCCTCGCACAGATACGCAGTATTTT. The complete variable domain, with remaining parts taken from reference TRBV30 and TRBJ2-3, reads SQTIHQWPATLVQPVGSPLSLECTVEGTSNPNLYWYRQAAGRGLQLLFYSVGIGQISSEVPQNLSASRPQDRQFILSSKKLLLSDSGFYLCAWSTPGPRTDTQYFGPGTRLTVL.

The chain joins TRBV28 to TRBJ2-1; D tentatively fits TRBD1 or TRBD2 (5 bases each). In germline, CDR1 is MDHEN, CDR2 SYDVKM. The CDR3 runs to 15 residues. V lost 4 bases and J lost 0, with 10 bases in between. The CDR3 loop reads CASSWWGSSYNEQFF. The CDR3 coding sequence is TGTGCCAGCAGTTGGTGGGGGAGCTCCTACAATGAGCAGTTCTTC.

The chain couples TRBV29-1 to TRBJ1-1, with 9 bases matching TRBD1. The J segment lost 7 bases and the V segment lost 6 bases, leaving 3 bases of the junction unmatched. Germline CDR1 reads SQVTM; CDR2 reads ANQGSEA. The CDR3 loop spans 11 amino acids. CDR3 DNA: TGCAGCGTGAGGGACAGGGTTGAAGCTTTCTTT. It specifies CSVRDRVEAFF.

The V call is TRBV11-2, the J call TRBJ2-2, with D possibly being TRBD2 (7 bases). CDR1 is SGHAT, CDR2 FQNNGV, per germline. Trimming shortened V by 1 base and J by 1 base, and 19 bases separated the two germline ends. The CDR3 covers 19 residues. The CDR3 region is CASSLVPWRGPRNTGELFF. The CDR3 region has the DNA TGTGCCAGCAGCTTAGTCCCCTGGCGGGGGCCTAGGAACACCGGGGAGCTGTTTTTT.

This clonotype has just a few counts. This chain links TRBV12-3 or TRBV12-4 with TRBJ2-7, with D unclear. Trimming shortened V by 5 bases and J by 1 base, and 6 bases separated the two germline ends. The CDR3 sequence is 12 residues long. The CDR3 loop is CASSLRSYEQYF. The CDR3 DNA reads as TGTGCCAGCAGTCTCCGTTCCTACGAGCAGTACTTC.

The chain is built from TRBV24-1 and TRBJ2-2; tentatively, D is TRBD1 or TRBD2 (5 bases each). The germline V and J ends were trimmed by 12 bases and 0 bases, with 10 bases remaining between them. Germline loops: CDR1 KGHDR, CDR2 SFDVKD. This CDR3 is 13 amino acids long. The CDR3 spells CAAGATNTGELFF. Here the CDR3 DNA reads TGTGCCGCCGGGGCAACGAACACCGGGGAGCTGTTTTTT.

CDR3 sequence (DNA): TGTGCCACCAGCAGTCCCGATCCGGCGGGAGCCTACGAGCAGTACTTC. As protein: CATSSPDPAGAYEQYF. The chain is built from TRBV15 and TRBJ2-7, with 7 bases that match TRBD2. Germline CDR1 and CDR2: LNHNV and YYDKDF (reference sequence). The V segment lost 3 bases and the J segment 2 bases; nucleotides outside the gene matches: 10. The CDR3 covers 16 residues. The complete variable domain, with remaining parts taken from reference TRBV15 and TRBJ2-7, reads DAMVIQNPRYQVTQFGKPVTLSCSQTLNHNVMYWYQQKSSQAPKLLFHYYDKDFNNEADTPDNFQSRRPNTSFCFLDIRSPGLGDTAMYLCATSSPDPAGAYEQYFGPGTRLTVT.